This T cell receptor beta chain came from a study of T-cell memory formation after mild COVID-19. There are 13 residues in the CDR3. Per the germline V gene, CDR1 is SGDLS and CDR2 is YYNGEE. Trimming left V 4 bases short and J 4 bases short, with 8 bases between. The authors produced TCR alpha and TCR beta cDNA libraries with sample barcodes and UMIs by 5'RACE using constant-segment primers. Each CDR3 protein gets one entry after TCRdb re-called the 5' RACE reads with MiXCR. The data contain 110,000 to 150,000 distinct CDR3 sequences, around 14% of them singletons. This TCR came from an adult woman who had mild COVID-19 (a few samples of this study predate the infection). Cell type and time point are not known. Material: PBMCs or a T cell subset sorted from them (not recorded which). The chain carries TRBV9 and TRBJ2-2; D gene uncertain. The CDR3 protein is CASSPSVTGELFF. The CDR3 DNA follows: TGTGCCAGCAGCCCCTCCGTCACCGGGGAGCTGTTTTTT.